In its sample, the clone carrying this T cell receptor beta chain was seen a few times. Its antigen is not known. TCRdb redid the calling of the 5' RACE reads with MiXCR, one entry per CDR3 protein. The sample consists of 200,000 to 250,000 distinct CDR3 sequences, 16% of them appearing once. The sample is drawn from a study of T-cell memory formation after mild COVID-19. Study results and caveats: CD4+ bias marked clones expanding day 15 to 37, unlike balanced contracting clones.

V shed 0 bases and J shed 1 base, with 13 bases lying between them. Germline CDR1 DFQATT, CDR2 SNEGSKA (reference sequence). The CDR3 runs 16 residues. The source of this sequence is a man aged 18 to 29 who had mild COVID-19 (a few samples of this study predate the infection). Cell type and time point are not known. The sample consisted of PBMCs or a T cell subset sorted from them (not recorded which). The V gene is TRBV20-1, the J gene TRBJ1-5; no clear D gene. CDR3 residues: CSARDRRLGSNQPQHF. CDR3 sequence (DNA): TGCAGTGCTAGAGATAGGAGGTTGGGAAGCAATCAGCCCCAGCATTTT.